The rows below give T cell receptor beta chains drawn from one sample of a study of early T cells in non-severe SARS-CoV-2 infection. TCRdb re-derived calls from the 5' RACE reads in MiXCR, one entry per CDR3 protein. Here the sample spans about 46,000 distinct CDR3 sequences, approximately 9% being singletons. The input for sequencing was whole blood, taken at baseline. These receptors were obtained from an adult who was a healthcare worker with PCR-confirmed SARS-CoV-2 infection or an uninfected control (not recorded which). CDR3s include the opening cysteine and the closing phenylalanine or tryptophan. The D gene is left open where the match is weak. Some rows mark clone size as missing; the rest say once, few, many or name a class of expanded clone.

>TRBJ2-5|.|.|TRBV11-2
TGTGCCAGCAGCTTACAGCATTCACAAGAGACCCAGTACTTC
CASSLQHSQETQYF
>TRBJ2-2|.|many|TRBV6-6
TGTGCCAGCAGAAACCGGGACCCCCTGGACACCGGGGAGCTGTTTTTT
CASRNRDPLDTGELFF
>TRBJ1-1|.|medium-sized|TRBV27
TGTGCCAGCAGTCGGAGGGGGACTGAAGCTTTCTTT
CASSRRGTEAFF
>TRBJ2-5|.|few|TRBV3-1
TGTGCCAGCAGCCATGTGGCTCCGACCGCGGTGGGAAAGACCCAGTACTTC
CASSHVAPTAVGKTQYF
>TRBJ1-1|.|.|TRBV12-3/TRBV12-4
TGTGCCAGCAGGACTACAGGGAACACTGAAGCTTTCTTT
CASRTTGNTEAFF
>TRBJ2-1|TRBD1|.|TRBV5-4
TGTGCCAGCAGCCTTGGACAGGGCGGGCGAACATACAATGAGCAGTTCTTC
CASSLGQGGRTYNEQFF
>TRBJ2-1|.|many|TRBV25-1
TGTGCCAGCAGTGCGGGACTCAATGAGCAGTTCTTC
CASSAGLNEQFF
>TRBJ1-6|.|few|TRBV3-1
TGTGCCAGCAGCCAAGATTGGATTGCCGCGGGGAATTCACCCCTCCACTTT
CASSQDWIAAGNSPLHF
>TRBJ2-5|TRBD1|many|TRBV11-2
TGTGCCAGCAGCTTAGGGACAGGAAACCAGTACCAAGAGACCCAGTACTTC
CASSLGTGNQYQETQYF
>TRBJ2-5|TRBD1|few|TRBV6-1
TGTGCCAGCACTAGGACAGGCGGAGGAGAGACCCAGTACTTC
CASTRTGGGETQYF
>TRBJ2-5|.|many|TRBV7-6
TGTGCCAGCAGCTTAGGGACGCGAACTCATGGGGAGACCCAGTACTTC
CASSLGTRTHGETQYF
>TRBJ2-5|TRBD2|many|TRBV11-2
TGTGCCAGCAGCCGGACTAGCGGGTACCAAGAGACCCAGTACTTC
CASSRTSGYQETQYF
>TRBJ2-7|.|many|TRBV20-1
TGCAGTGCTCTCGGGGGTTACGAGCAGTACTTC
CSALGGYEQYF
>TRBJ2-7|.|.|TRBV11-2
TGTGCCAGCAGCTTAGCGGGAACCTACGAGCAGTACTTC
CASSLAGTYEQYF
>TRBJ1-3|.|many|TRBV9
TGTGCCAGCAGCCTCAGAGGGGTTGAGGGAAACACCATATATTTT
CASSLRGVEGNTIYF
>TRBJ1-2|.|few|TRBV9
TGTGCCAGCAGCACAGGAACTATCGGTAGGGGAGGCTACACCTTC
CASSTGTIGRGGYTF
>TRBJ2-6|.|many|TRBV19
TGTGCCAGTAGCCCGACGGGAACAGGGGCCAACGTCCTGACTTTC
CASSPTGTGANVLTF
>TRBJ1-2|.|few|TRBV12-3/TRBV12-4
TGTGCCAGCAGTAGCCGACAGTATGGCTACACCTTC
CASSSRQYGYTF
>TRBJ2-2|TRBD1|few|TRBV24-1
TGTGCCACCAGCTCCGGACAGGCGTGGACCGGGGAGCTGTTTTTT
CATSSGQAWTGELFF
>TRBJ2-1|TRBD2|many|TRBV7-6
TGTGCCAGCAGCTTAGCGGGCGGGACTAGCAATGAGCAGTTCTTC
CASSLAGGTSNEQFF
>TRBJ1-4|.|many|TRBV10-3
TGTGCCATCAGTGAGGCATCGGGGCAGGGGTCTGCTGAAAAACTGTTTTTT
CAISEASGQGSAEKLFF
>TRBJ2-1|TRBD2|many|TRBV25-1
TGTGCCAGCAGAAATAGCGGGGGCAGTTACAATGAGCAGTTCTTC
CASRNSGGSYNEQFF
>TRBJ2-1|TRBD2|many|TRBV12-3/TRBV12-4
TGTGCCAGCAGTTTAGGGCTAGCGGGGGTCAGAAACAATGAGCAGTTCTTC
CASSLGLAGVRNNEQFF
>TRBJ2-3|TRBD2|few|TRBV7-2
TGTGCCAGCAGCTGGGGGACTAGCGGGGGTACAGATACGCAGTATTTT
CASSWGTSGGTDTQYF
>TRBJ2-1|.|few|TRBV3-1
TGTGCCAGCAGCCAACCCGACAGGTACAATGAGCAGTTCTTC
CASSQPDRYNEQFF
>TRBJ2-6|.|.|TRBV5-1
TGCGCCAGCAGCTTGGACGCAGGCCGGCTAAACGTCCTGACTTTC
CASSLDAGRLNVLTF
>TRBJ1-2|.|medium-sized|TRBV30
TGTGCCTGGAGTGTACGAGGGGGAAGGAGCTATGGCTACACCTTC
CAWSVRGGRSYGYTF
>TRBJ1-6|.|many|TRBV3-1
TGTGCCAGCAGCCAGGGAAGCTCCTATAATTCACCCCTCCACTTT
CASSQGSSYNSPLHF
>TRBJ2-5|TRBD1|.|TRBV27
TGTGCCAGCAGGCCGGGACAGCTAAAAGACGCCCAGTACTTC
CASRPGQLKDAQYF
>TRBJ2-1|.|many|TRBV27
TGTGCCAGCAGTTTAAGGCGGGATGAGCAGTTCTTC
CASSLRRDEQFF
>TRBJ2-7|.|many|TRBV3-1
TGTGCCAGCAGCCAAGGGCACCAAAGCCAGCAGTACTTC
CASSQGHQSQQYF
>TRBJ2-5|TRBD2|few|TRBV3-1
TGTGCCAGCAGGAACAGCGGGAGCACTTATCCCAAAAAAGAGACCCAGTACTTC
CASRNSGSTYPKKETQYF
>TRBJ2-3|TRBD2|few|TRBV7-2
TGTGCCAGCAGTTTGACTAGCGGTTCAGATACGCAGTATTTT
CASSLTSGSDTQYF
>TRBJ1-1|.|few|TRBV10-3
TGTGCCATCAGTGAACAGGGTAACACTGAAGCTTTCTTT
CAISEQGNTEAFF
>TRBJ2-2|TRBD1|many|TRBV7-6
TGTGCCAGCAGCTTGATTGGGACAGGGATCCAACACACCGGGGAGCTGTTTTTT
CASSLIGTGIQHTGELFF
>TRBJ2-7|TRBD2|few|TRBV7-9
TGTGCCAGCACCAGCGGGACCTACGAGCAGTACTTC
CASTSGTYEQYF
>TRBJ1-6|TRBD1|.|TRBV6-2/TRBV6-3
TGTGCCAGCAGCGGCGGGACAGAGAATTCACCCCTCCACTTT
CASSGGTENSPLHF
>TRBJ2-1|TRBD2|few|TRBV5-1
TGCGCCAGCAGTAAAGGGACTAGCGGGAGGAATAATGAGCAGTTCTTC
CASSKGTSGRNNEQFF
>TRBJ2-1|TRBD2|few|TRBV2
TGTGCCAGCAGTGGAACTAGCGGGGTAGGGAATGAGCAGTTCTTC
CASSGTSGVGNEQFF
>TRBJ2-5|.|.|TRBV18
TGTGCCAGCTCACCAGGAGTTCAAGAGACCCAGTACTTC
CASSPGVQETQYF
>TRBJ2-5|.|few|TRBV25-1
TGTGCCAGCAGTCCCTCCCGCGAGACCCAGTACTTC
CASSPSRETQYF
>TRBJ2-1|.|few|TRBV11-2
TGTGCCAGCAGCTTAGCCGTCGGCAATGAGCAGTTCTTC
CASSLAVGNEQFF
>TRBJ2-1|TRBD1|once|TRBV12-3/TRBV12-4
TGTGCCAGCAGAGGAACAGGGGGAGGTGGCTCCTACAATGAGCAGTTCTTC
CASRGTGGGGSYNEQFF
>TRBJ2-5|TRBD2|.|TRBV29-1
TGCAGCGTAGCCGAGGGACTAGCGGTAATCCAAGAGACCCAGTACTTC
CSVAEGLAVIQETQYF
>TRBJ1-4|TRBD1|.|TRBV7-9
TGTGCCAGCAGCATCCGACAGGGGTCAACTAATGAAAAACTGTTTTTT
CASSIRQGSTNEKLFF
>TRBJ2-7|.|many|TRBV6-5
TGTGCCAGCAGTTATGGTCAGCACTACGAGCAGTACTTC
CASSYGQHYEQYF
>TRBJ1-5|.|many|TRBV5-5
TGTGCCAGCAGCTTGGCGGGGCTCAATCAGCCCCAGCATTTT
CASSLAGLNQPQHF
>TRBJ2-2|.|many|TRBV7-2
TGTGCCAGCAGCGGGGTTATCGGGGGCACCGGGGAGCTGTTTTTT
CASSGVIGGTGELFF
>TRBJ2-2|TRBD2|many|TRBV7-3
TGTGCCAGCAGCGCCCTGACGGGAGGGACCGGGGAGCTGTTTTTT
CASSALTGGTGELFF
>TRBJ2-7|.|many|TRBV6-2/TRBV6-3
TGTGCCAGCAGCTCCGGGACAAGGGGCTACGAGCAGTACTTC
CASSSGTRGYEQYF
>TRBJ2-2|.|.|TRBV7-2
TGTGCCAGCAGCCCGGACAGCTTATACACCGGGGAGCTGTTTTTT
CASSPDSLYTGELFF
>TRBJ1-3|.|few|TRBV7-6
TGTGCCAGCAGCTTAGAGACGTTGTCTGGAAACACCATATATTTT
CASSLETLSGNTIYF
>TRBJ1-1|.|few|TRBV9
TGTGCCAGCAGCATCAATTCCGGGACTGAAGCTTTCTTT
CASSINSGTEAFF
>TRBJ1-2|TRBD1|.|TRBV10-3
TGTGCCATCAGTGAGCAGGGGGCGCGTGGCTACACCTTC
CAISEQGARGYTF
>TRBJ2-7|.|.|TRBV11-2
TGTGCCAGCAGCCCACACGTCGGGGAGCAGTACTTC
CASSPHVGEQYF
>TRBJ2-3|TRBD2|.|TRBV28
TGTGCCACCGACCGGGTTAGCGGGAGTGCAGATACGCAGTATTTT
CATDRVSGSADTQYF
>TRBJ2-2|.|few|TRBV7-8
TGTGCCAGCAGCTTAGCTTGGGCTCTAGCGAGGTTCGGGGAGCTGTTTTTT
CASSLAWALARFGELFF
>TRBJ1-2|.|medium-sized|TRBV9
TGTGCCAGCAGCGTTTCATTCAGCCCCTATGGCTACACCTTC
CASSVSFSPYGYTF
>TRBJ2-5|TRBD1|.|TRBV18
TGTGCCAGCTCACCACCTAGTATGACAGGGAAAGAGACCCAGTACTTC
CASSPPSMTGKETQYF